These T cell receptor beta chains were read from a single sample in a study of PD-L1 blockade in urothelial cancer. Only in-frame clones appear in the TCRdb table, and some are missing; sequencing was by immunoSEQ multiplex PCR. Among roughly 63,000 clones listed, approximately 80% were seen once. Sequenced material: PBMCs, taken around atezolizumab (anti-PD-L1) treatment. The receptors come from a man between 65 and 80 years old with urothelial cancer. The CDR3 runs from the conserved cysteine through the conserved F or W. The order of the fields is V gene, CDR3 protein.

TRBV7-2 CASSLPGAEQYF
TRBV4-1 CASSQDGTGYGYEQYF
TRBV4-2 CASSQVYGSDYEQYF
TRBV2 CAGGQGRYGYTF
TRBV15 CATSRDKGNYGYTF
TRBV28 CASSSTGPTGELFF
TRBV27 CASSWDRRNTEAFF
TRBV30 CAWREAGSSYEQYF
TRBV7-2 CASSVGTGFYEQYF
TRBV5-6 CASSLPGAKETQYF
TRBV13 CASSSDRYTEAFF
TRBV6-5 CASSYDAEGGANVLTF
TRBV29-1 CSGGTRHGELFF
TRBV7-2 CASSSGQVNYGYTF
TRBV19 CASCPRLHRGGDYGYTF
TRBV30 CAWGAGDQPQHF
TRBV28 CASSSYLSSYNEQFF
TRBV6-1 CASIATGGTEAFF
TRBV11-2 CASSFIQGQGLGNTIYF
TRBV5-6 CASSLQGAGEKLFF